This TCR beta chain emerged from a study of cytotoxic CD8 clonotypes in ibrutinib-treated CLL. Turning to the study itself: When averaged across all of the samples, the counts came to some 250,000 productive templates and more than 80,000 productive rearrangements. Study-wide points: Sustained-remission and progressing patients were not sampled at matched times. Public clonotypes (which were uncommon) either contracted or remained stable on treatment.

V shed 4 bases and J shed 7 bases, with 20 bases lying between them. The V gene's germline CDR1 is SGHRS and CDR2 YFSETQ. CDR3 length: 15 residues. The repertoire was sequenced with immunoSEQ multiplex PCR; TCRdb's copy has only in-frame clones and lacks some. The sample has 160,000 or so clones; approximately 90% are singletons. This clone was observed once. What it binds is not known. This chain links TRBV5-1 with TRBJ1-2; perhaps TRBD1 as D (5 bases). The origin of this receptor is a human donor with chronic lymphocytic leukemia. The sample here was PBMCs, taken at disease progression, from a patient treated with ibrutinib. The CDR3 loop reads CASSPLGQGIPGYTF. The CDR3 coding sequence is TGCGCCAGCAGCCCCCTGGGGCAGGGAATACCTGGCTACACCTTC. The entire variable domain, with the rest obtained from reference TRBV5-1 and TRBJ1-2, is as follows: KAGVTQTPRYLIKTRGQQVTLSCSPISGHRSVSWYQQTPGQGLQFLFEYFSETQRNKGNFPGRFSGRQFSNSRSEMNVSTLELGDSALYLCASSPLGQGIPGYTFGSGTRLTVV.